The subject of this entry is one TCR beta chain. Its antigen remains unidentified. V was trimmed by 2 bases and J by 3 bases, leaving 11 bases between them. In germline, CDR1 is SEHNR, CDR2 FQNEAQ (reference sequence). This CDR3 is 14 amino acids long. This sample was included in a study of OX40 agonist ivuxolimab in advanced cancers. The wider study: The patients' treatment was ivuxolimab, an agonistic anti-OX40 (CD134) antibody. The eligibility criteria allowed prior anti-PD-1, anti-PD-L1 or anti-CTLA-4 therapy, and around 40% had some. Study outcomes and limitations: Normalized expansion of T-cell clones was also low for some nonresponders. The work left the antigen specificity of expanded peripheral T cells undetermined.

Assay: immunoSEQ multiplex PCR; the TCRdb copy retains only in-frame clones and omits some. The sample shows tens of thousands of clones, just under 95% of them seen only once. The V and J genes are TRBV7-9 and TRBJ2-7; D gene ambiguous. The sequencing used CD4+ or CD8+ T cells sorted from blood, collected in a trial of the OX40 agonist ivuxolimab. This receptor was taken from an adult with an advanced solid tumor such as melanoma, head and neck, liver or kidney cancer. CDR3 sequence (DNA): TGTGCCAGCAGCTTATCGGAGTCAGACTACGAGCAGTACTTC. The encoded protein is CASSLSESDYEQYF.